This entry concerns a single T cell receptor (beta chain). Original processing notes: For nucleated cells, counts were estimated from reference gene primer amplification. The repertoire was sequenced with immunoSEQ multiplex PCR; TCRdb's copy has only in-frame clones and lacks some. That table is the source of V, J and clone size, and D and trimming were worked out from the DNA. The data show under 550,000 clones, roughly 90% seen once. Patients in Seattle were enrolled during active infection, then followed longitudinally. The data are from a study of blood T cell repertoires in COVID-19. The CDR3 length is 16 residues. Trimming cost V 1 base and J 3 bases, with 12 bases left between them. Germline lookup yields CDR1 KGHDR and CDR2 SFDVKD.

This chain connects TRBV24-1 to TRBJ1-5; D gene uncertain. Sample: peripheral blood. The sequence came from a young man with COVID-19, enrolled during active disease. DNA of the CDR3: TGTGCCACCAGTGATTTCCACCGCCGGGTCAATCAGCCCCAGCATTTT. Translated, it gives CATSDFHRRVNQPQHF.